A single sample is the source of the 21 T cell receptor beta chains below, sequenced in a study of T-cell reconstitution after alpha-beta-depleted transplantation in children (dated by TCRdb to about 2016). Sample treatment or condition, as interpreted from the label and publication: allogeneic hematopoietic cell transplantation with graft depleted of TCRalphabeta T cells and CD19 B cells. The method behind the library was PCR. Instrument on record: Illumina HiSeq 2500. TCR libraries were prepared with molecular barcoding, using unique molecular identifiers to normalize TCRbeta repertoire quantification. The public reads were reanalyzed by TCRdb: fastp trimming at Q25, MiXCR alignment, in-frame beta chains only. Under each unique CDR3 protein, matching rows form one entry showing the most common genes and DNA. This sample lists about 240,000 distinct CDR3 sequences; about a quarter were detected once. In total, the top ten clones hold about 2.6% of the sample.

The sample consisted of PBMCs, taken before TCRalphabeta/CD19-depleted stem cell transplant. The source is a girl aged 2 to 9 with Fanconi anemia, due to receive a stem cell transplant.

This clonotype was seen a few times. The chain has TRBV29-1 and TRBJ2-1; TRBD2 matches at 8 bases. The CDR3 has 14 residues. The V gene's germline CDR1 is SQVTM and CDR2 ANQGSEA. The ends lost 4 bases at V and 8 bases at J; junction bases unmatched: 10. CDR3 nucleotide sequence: TGCAGCGTTGTAGGAGCGGGAGTTAGGCATGAGCAGTTCTTC. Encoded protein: CSVVGAGVRHEQFF.

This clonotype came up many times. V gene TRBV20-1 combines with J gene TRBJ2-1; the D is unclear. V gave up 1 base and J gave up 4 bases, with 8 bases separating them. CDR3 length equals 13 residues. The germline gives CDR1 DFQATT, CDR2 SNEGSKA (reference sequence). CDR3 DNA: TGCAGTGCTAGAGGACCAGCGTACAATGAGCAGTTCTTC. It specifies CSARGPAYNEQFF.

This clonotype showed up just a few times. The CDR3 here is CSARDPRVSSYNEQFF. The CDR3 DNA reads as TGCAGTGCTAGAGATCCTAGGGTTAGCTCCTACAATGAGCAGTTCTTC. The V and J genes are TRBV20-1 and TRBJ2-1; D unclear. The CDR3 is 16 amino acids. V was clipped by 0 bases and J by 0 bases, with 12 bases between them. Germline V gene lookup returns CDR1 DFQATT and CDR2 SNEGSKA (reference sequence).

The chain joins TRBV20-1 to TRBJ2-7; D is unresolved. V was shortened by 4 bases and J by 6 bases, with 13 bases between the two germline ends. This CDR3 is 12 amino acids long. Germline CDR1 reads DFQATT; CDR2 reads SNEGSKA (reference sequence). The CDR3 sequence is CSATQSGREQYF. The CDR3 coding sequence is TGCAGTGCTACTCAGTCAGGACGCGAGCAGTACTTC.

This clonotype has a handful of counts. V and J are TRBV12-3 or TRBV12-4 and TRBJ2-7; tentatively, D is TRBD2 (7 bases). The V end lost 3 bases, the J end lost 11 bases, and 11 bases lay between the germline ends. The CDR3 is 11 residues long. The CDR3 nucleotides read TGTGCCAGCAGTTTGGGGGGGCCCGAGTACTTC. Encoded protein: CASSLGGPEYF.

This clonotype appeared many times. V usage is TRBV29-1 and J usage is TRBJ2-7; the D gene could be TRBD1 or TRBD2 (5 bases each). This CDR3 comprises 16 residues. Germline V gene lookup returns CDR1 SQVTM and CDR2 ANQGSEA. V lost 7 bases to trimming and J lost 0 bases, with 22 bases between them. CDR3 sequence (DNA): TGCAGCGCCTCTCCCACAGGAGGACACTTCTCCTACGAGCAGTACTTC. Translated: CSASPTGGHFSYEQYF.

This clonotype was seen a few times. This CDR3 reads CSVEGQGTNYGYTF. CDR3 bases: TGCAGCGTTGAAGGCCAGGGAACTAACTATGGCTACACCTTC. The chain is built from TRBV29-1 and TRBJ1-2, with a weak D call TRBD1 (5 bases). The ends were cut back, 1 base at V and 0 bases at J, with 9 bases in the middle. The germline CDR1 and CDR2 sequences are SQVTM and ANQGSEA. CDR3 length: 14 amino acids.

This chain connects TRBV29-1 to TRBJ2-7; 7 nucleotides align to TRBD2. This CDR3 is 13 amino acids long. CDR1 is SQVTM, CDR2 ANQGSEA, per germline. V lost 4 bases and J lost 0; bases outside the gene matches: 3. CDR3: CSVVSGYSYEQYF. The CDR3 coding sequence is TGCAGCGTTGTTAGCGGGTACTCCTACGAGCAGTACTTC.

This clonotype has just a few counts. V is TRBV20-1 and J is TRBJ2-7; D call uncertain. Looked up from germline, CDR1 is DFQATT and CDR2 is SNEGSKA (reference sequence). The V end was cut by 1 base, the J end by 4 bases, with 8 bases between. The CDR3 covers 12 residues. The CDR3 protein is CSARGRFYEQYF. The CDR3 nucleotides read TGCAGTGCTAGAGGACGCTTTTACGAGCAGTACTTC.

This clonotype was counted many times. The CDR3 loop reads CSVGPGQGSEQYF. The CDR3 DNA sequence: TGCAGCGTTGGCCCGGGACAGGGTAGCGAGCAGTACTTC. The chain has TRBV29-1 and TRBJ2-7; the match to TRBD1 covers 9 bases. Losses at the gene ends were 4 bases for V and 6 bases for J; bases not matched to a gene: 7. CDR1 and CDR2 (germline): SQVTM, ANQGSEA. The CDR3 extends over 13 amino acids.

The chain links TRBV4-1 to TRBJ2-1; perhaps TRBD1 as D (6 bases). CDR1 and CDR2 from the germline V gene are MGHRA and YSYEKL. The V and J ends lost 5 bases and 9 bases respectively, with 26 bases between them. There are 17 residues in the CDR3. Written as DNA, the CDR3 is TGCGCCAGCAGCAGAGGGGGTTCCGGAGGTAGTACAATTGAGCAGTTCTTC. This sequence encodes CASSRGGSGGSTIEQFF.

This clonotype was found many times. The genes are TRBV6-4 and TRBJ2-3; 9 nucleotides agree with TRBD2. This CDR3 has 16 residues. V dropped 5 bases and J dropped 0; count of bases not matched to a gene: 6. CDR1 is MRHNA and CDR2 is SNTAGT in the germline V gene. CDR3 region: CASSPTSGYSTDTQYF. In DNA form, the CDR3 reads TGTGCCAGCAGTCCCACTAGCGGGTATAGCACAGATACGCAGTATTTT.

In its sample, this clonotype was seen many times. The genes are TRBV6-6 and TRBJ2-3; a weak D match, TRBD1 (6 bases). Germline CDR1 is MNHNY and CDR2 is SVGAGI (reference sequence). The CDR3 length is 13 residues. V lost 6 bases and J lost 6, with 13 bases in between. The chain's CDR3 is CASSRAGADTQYF. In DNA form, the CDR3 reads TGTGCCAGCAGCCGAGCAGGGGCGGATACGCAGTATTTT.

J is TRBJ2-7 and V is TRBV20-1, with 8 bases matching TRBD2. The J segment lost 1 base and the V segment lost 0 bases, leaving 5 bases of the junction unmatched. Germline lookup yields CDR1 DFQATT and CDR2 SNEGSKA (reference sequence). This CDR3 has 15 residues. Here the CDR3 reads CSARETSGISYEQYF. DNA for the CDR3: TGCAGTGCTAGAGAAACTAGCGGCATTTCCTACGAGCAGTACTTC.

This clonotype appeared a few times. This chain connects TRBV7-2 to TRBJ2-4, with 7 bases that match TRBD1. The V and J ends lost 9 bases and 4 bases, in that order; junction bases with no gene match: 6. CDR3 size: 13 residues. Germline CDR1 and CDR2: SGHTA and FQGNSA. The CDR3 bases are TGTGCCAGTGGACAGGCGGTGAAAAACATTCAGTACTTC. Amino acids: CASGQAVKNIQYF.

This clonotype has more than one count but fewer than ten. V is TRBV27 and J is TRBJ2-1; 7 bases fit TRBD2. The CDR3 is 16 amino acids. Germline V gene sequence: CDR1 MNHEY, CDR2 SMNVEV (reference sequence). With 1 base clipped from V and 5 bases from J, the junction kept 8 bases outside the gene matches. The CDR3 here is CASSLFTAGLHNEQFF. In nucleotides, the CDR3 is TGTGCCAGCAGTTTATTCACAGCGGGATTACACAATGAGCAGTTCTTC.

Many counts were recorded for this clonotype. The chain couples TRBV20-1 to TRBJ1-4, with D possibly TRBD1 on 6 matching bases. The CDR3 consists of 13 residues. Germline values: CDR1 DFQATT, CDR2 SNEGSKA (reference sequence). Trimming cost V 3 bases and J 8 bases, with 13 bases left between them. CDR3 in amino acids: CSASSGVTEKLFF. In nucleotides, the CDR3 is TGCAGTGCTAGTTCAGGGGTAACCGAAAAACTGTTTTTT.

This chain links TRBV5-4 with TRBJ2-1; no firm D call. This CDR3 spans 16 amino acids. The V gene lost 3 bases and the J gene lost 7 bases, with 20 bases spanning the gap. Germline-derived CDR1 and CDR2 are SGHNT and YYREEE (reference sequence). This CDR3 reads CASSSRVESTTNEQFF. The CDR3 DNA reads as TGTGCCAGCAGCTCAAGGGTAGAGTCAACAACTAATGAGCAGTTCTTC.

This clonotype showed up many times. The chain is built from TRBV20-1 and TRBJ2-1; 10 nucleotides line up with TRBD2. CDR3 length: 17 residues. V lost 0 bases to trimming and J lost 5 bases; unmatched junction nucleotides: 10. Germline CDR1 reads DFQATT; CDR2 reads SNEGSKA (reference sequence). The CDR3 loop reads CSARDWDLAGVNNEQFF. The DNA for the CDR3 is TGCAGTGCTAGAGATTGGGACCTAGCGGGGGTCAACAATGAGCAGTTCTTC.

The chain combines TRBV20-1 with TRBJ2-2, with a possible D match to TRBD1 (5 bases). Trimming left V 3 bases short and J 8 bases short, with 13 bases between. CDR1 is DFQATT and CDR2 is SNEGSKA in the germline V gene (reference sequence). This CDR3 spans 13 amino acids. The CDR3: CSASSGMEGELFF. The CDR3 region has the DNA TGCAGTGCTAGTTCAGGGATGGAAGGGGAGCTGTTTTTT.

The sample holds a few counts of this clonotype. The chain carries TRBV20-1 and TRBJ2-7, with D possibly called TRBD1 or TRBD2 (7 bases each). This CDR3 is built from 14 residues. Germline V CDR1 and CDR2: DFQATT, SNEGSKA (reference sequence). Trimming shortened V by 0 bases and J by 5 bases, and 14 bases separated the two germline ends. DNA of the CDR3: TGCAGTGCTAGAGAGGGAGGGGGCGTCGACGAGCAGTACTTC. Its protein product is CSAREGGGVDEQYF.